This T cell receptor beta chain is drawn from a study of human T cells and chemical hapten exposure. Findings of the study overall: TCRs at a frequency above 1 in 1000 stayed unchanged with DPC sensitization.

Described time point: patch test 1, 2 weeks after DPC sensitization. Treatment in this sample: therapeutic diphenylcyclopropenone sensitization with weekly scalp DPC. Individual cDNA molecules had unique molecular identifiers attached to them by the library. TCRdb processed the RACE reads anew with MiXCR; each CDR3 protein has one entry. This sample has around 150,000 distinct CDR3 sequences, with 14% found just once. Deletions cut 4 bases from V and 4 bases from J, with 9 bases between. CDR1 is SGHNT and CDR2 is YYREEE in the germline V gene (reference sequence). The CDR3 covers 12 residues. With regard to this clonotype: The antigen is undetermined.

The sequence derives from a woman between 25 and 40 years old with alopecia areata. Some clones in this sample may be carry-over from other donors' samples. This specimen was whole blood, taken in connection with sensitization to the hapten diphenylcyclopropenone (DPC). V usage is TRBV5-4 and J usage is TRBJ2-7, with D unresolved. DNA for the CDR3: TGTGCCAGCAGCGCAGACCCGTACGAGCAGTACTTC. Translation gives CASSADPYEQYF.